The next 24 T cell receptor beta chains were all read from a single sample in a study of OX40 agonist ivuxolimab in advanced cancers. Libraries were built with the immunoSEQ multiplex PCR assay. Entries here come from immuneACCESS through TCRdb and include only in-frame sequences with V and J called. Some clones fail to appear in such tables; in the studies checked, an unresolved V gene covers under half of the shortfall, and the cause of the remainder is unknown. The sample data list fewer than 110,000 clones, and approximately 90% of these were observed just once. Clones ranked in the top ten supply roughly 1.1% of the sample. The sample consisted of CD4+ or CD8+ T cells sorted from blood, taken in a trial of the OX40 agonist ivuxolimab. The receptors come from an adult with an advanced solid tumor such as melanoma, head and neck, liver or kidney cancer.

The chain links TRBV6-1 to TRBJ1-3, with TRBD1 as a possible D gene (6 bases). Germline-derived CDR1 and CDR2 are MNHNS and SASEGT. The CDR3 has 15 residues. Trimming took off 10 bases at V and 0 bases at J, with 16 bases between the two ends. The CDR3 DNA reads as TGTGCCACCCGAGGGACATTCGACTCTGGAAACACCATATATTTT. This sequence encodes CATRGTFDSGNTIYF.

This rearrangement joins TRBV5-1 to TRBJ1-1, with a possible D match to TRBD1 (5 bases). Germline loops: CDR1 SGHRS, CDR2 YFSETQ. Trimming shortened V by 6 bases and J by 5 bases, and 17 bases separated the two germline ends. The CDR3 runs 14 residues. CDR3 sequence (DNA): TGCGCCAGCAACCCCGGGACCCTGAGGACTGAAGCTTTCTTT. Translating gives CASNPGTLRTEAFF.

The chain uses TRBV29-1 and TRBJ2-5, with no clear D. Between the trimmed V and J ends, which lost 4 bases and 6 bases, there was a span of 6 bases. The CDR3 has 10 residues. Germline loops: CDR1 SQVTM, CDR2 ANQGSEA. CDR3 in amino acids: CSVGSQTQYF. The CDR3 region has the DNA TGCAGCGTTGGGAGTCAGACCCAGTACTTC.

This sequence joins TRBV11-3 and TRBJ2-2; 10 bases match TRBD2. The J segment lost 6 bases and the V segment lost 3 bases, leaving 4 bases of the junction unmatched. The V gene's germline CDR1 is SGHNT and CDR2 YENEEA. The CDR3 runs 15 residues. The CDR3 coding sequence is TGTGCCAGCAGCTTGGGACTAGCGAAGGCCGGGGAGCTGTTTTTT. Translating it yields CASSLGLAKAGELFF.

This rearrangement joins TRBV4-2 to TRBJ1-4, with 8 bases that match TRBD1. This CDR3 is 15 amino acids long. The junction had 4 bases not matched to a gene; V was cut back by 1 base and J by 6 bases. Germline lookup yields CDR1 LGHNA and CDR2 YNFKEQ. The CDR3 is CASSQVQGADEKLFF. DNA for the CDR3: TGTGCCAGCAGCCAAGTTCAGGGGGCGGATGAAAAACTGTTTTTT.

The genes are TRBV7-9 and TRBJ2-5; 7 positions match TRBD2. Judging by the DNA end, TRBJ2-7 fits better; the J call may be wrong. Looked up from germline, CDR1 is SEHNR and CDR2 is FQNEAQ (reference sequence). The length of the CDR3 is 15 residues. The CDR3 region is CASSLASGDSYEQYF. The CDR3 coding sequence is TGTGCCAGCAGCTTAGCGAGCGGGGACTCCTACGAGCAGTACTTC.

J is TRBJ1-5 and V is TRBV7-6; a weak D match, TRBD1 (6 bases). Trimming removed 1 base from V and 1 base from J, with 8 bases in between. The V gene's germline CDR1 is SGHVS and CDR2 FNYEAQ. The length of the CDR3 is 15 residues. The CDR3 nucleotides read TGTGCCAGCAGCTTAGACAGGGACAGCAATCAGCCCCAGCATTTT. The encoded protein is CASSLDRDSNQPQHF.

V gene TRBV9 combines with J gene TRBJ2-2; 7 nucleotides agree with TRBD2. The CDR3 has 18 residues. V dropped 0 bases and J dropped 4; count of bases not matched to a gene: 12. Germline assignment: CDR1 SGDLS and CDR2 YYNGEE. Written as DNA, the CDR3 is TGTGCCAGCAGCGTAGCTTGGGGGAGCGGGATTGGCACCGGGGAGCTGTTTTTT. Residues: CASSVAWGSGIGTGELFF.

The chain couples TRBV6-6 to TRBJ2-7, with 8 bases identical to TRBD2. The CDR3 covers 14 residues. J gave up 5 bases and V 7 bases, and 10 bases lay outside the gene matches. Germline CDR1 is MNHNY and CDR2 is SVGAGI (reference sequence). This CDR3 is CASKPSGSLNEQYF. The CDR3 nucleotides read TGTGCCAGCAAACCGAGCGGGAGTCTCAACGAGCAGTACTTC.

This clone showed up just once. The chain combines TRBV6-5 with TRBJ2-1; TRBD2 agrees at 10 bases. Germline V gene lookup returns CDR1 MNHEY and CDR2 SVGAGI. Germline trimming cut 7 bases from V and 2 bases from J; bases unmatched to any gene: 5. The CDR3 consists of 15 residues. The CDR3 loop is CASIRSGGAYNEQFF. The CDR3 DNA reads TGTGCCAGCATCCGAAGCGGGGGGGCCTACAATGAGCAGTTCTTC.

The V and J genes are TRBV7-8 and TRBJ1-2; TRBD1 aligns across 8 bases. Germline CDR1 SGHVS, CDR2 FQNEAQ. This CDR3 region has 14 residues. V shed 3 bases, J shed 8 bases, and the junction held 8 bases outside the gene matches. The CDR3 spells CASSLPQGAGGYTF. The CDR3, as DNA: TGTGCCAGCAGCTTGCCGCAGGGGGCTGGAGGCTACACCTTC.

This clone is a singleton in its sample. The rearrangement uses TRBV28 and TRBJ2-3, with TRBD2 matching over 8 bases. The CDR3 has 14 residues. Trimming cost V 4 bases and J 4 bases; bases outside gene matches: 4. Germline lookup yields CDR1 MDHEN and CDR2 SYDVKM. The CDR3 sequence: CASSSSGSSDTQYF. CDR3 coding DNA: TGTGCCAGCAGTTCGAGCGGGAGCTCAGATACGCAGTATTTT.

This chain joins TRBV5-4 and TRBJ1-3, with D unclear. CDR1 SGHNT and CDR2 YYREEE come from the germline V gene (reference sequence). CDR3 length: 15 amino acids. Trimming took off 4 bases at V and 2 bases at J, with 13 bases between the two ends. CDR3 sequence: CASSQVSGAGNTIYF. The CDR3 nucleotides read TGTGCCAGCAGCCAAGTCAGTGGCGCTGGAAACACCATATATTTT.

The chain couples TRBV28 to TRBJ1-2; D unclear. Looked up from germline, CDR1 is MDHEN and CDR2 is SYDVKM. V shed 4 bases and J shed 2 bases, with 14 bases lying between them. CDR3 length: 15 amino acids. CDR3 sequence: CASSSSAGPNYGYTF. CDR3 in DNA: TGTGCCAGCAGTTCAAGTGCAGGACCCAACTATGGCTACACCTTC.

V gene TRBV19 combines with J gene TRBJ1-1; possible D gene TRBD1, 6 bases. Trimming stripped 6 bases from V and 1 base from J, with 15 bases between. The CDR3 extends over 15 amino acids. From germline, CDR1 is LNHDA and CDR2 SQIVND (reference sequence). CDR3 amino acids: CASSARGFQNTEAFF. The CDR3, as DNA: TGTGCCAGTAGCGCTAGGGGGTTTCAGAACACTGAAGCTTTCTTT.

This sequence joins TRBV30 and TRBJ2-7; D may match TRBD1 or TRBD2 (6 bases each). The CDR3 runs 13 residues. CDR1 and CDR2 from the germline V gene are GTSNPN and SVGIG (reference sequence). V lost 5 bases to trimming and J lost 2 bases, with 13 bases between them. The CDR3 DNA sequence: TGTGCCTGGGGGGGGCAGGAAACCTACGAGCAGTACTTC. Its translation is CAWGGQETYEQYF.

CDR3 coding DNA: TGCGCCAGCATCGAGAGGGGGCCAAACAATGAGCAGTTCTTC. Protein sequence: CASIERGPNNEQFF. This chain connects TRBV10-2 to TRBJ2-1; TRBD1 agrees at 7 bases. This CDR3 region has 14 residues. Germline V gene data show CDR1 as WSHSY and CDR2 as SAAADI. With 7 bases clipped from V and 5 bases from J, the junction kept 8 bases outside the gene matches.

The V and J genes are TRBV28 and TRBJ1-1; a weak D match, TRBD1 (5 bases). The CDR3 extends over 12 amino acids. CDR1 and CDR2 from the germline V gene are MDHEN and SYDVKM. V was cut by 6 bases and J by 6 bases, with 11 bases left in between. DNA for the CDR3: TGTGCCAGCAGAGGATCGGGGGCTGAAGCTTTCTTT. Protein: CASRGSGAEAFF.

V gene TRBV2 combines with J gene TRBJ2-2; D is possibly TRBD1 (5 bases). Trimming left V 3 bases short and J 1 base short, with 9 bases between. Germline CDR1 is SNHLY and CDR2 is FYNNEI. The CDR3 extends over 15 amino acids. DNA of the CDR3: TGTGCCAGCAGTGAGCAGGGAATGAACACCGGGGAGCTGTTTTTT. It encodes CASSEQGMNTGELFF. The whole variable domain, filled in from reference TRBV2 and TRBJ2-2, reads EPEVTQTPSHQVTQMGQEVILRCVPISNHLYFYWYRQILGQKVEFLVSFYNNEISEKSEIFDDQFSVERPDGSNFTLKIRSTKLEDSAMYFCASSEQGMNTGELFFGEGSRLTVL.

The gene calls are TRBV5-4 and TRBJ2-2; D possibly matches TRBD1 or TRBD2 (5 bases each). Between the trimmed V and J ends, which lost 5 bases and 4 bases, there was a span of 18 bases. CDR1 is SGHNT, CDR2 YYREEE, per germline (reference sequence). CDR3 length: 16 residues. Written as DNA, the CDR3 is TGTGCCAGCAGTTCAATCGGTGGGGGTGTCACCGGGGAGCTGTTTTTT. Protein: CASSSIGGGVTGELFF.

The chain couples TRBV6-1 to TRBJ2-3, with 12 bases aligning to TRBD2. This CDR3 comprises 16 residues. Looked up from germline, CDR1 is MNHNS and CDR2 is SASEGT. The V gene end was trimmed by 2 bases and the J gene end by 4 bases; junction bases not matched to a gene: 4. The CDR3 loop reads CASSEKLAGGADTQYF. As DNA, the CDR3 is TGTGCCAGCAGTGAAAAACTAGCGGGAGGAGCAGATACGCAGTATTTT.

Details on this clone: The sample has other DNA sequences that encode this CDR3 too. The CDR3 sequence: CASSSLSEAFF. CDR3 nucleotides: TGCGCCAGCAGCTCCCTGAGCGAAGCTTTCTTT. The chain uses TRBV5-1 and TRBJ1-1; D is unclear. V was cut by 3 bases and J by 8 bases, with 8 bases left in between. The CDR3 totals 11 residues. CDR1 is SGHRS and CDR2 is YFSETQ in the germline V gene.

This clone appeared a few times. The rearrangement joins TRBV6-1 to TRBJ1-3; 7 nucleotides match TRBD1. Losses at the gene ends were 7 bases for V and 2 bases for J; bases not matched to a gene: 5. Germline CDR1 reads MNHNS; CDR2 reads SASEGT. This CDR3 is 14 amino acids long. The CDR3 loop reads CASTSGQPGNTIYF. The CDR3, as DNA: TGTGCCAGCACCTCGGGACAGCCTGGAAACACCATATATTTT.

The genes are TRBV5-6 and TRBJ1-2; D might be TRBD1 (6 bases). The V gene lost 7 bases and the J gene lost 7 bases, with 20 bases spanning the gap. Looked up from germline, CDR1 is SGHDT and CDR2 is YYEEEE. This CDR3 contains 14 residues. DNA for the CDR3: TGTGCCAGCTTCCTGCGTGCGGGGACACGTGGCTACACCTTC. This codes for CASFLRAGTRGYTF. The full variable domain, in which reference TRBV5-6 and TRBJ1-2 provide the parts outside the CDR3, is DAGVTQSPTHLIKTRGQQVTLRCSPKSGHDTVSWYQQALGQGPQFIFQYYEEEERQRGNFPDRFSGHQFPNYSSELNVNALLLGDSALYLCASFLRAGTRGYTFGSGTRLTVV.